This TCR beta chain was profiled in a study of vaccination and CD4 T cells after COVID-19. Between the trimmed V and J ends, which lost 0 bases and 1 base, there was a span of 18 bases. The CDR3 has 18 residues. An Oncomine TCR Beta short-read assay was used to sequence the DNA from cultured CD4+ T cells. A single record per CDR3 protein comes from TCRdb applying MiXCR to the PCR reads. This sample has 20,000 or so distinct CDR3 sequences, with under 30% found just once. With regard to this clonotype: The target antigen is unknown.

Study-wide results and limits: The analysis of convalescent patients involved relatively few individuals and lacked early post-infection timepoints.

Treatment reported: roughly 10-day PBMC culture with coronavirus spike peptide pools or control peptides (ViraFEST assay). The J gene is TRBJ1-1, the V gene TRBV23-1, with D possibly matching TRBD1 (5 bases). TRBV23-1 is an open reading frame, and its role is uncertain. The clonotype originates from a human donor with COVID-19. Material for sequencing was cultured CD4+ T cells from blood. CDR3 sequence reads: CASSQSGMLGGGNTEAFF. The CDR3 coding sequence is TGCGCCAGCAGTCAATCGGGGATGTTAGGTGGGGGGAACACTGAAGCTTTCTTT.